What follows are 27 T cell receptor beta chains derived from one specimen sequenced in a study of shared clonotypes between healthy human individuals. The data were produced by immunoSEQ multiplex PCR, yet TCRdb's version contains in-frame clones alone and is incomplete. The repertoire holds about 2 million clones, with roughly 95% as singletons. Sequencing was performed on naive CD4+ T cells sorted from blood. Noted subset: CD45RA+ positively selected. These receptors all stem from a man aged 18 to 29 in good health.

The CDR3 coding sequence is TGTGCCAGCAGTCCCAGGGACAGGAGGACCTACGAGCAGTACTTC. This translates into CASSPRDRRTYEQYF. The gene calls are TRBV6-6 and TRBJ2-7; 8 positions match TRBD1. Germline V gene lookup returns CDR1 MNHNY and CDR2 SVGAGI (reference sequence). J was trimmed by 2 bases and V by 5 bases; bases with no gene match: 8. The CDR3 loop spans 15 amino acids.

The chain uses TRBV10-2 and TRBJ1-5; TRBD1 might be the D (6 bases). The V gene's germline CDR1 is WSHSY and CDR2 SAAADI. The CDR3 is 15 residues long. V gave up 7 bases and J gave up 4 bases, with 17 bases separating them. The CDR3 DNA follows: TGCGCCAGCATGCCCCAGGGGATTAGAAATCAGCCCCAGCATTTT. Translated: CASMPQGIRNQPQHF.

This chain links TRBV10-3 with TRBJ1-1, with TRBD1 as a possible D gene (5 bases). Germline lookup yields CDR1 ENHRY and CDR2 SYGVKD. The CDR3 covers 14 residues. Deletions cut 5 bases from V and 0 bases from J, with 10 bases between. The CDR3 DNA reads TGTGCCATCAGTCTCACGGGGCTGAACACTGAAGCTTTCTTT. Protein product: CAISLTGLNTEAFF.

The rearrangement uses TRBV9 and TRBJ1-2; the match to TRBD1 covers 8 bases. V was clipped by 0 bases and J by 5 bases; unmatched bases: 12. The CDR3 is 17 residues long. The germline V gene has CDR1 SGDLS and CDR2 YYNGEE. The CDR3 is CASSVVATGGDRYGYTF. CDR3 bases: TGTGCCAGCAGCGTAGTCGCCACAGGGGGTGATCGATATGGCTACACCTTC.

The V call is TRBV11-1, the J call TRBJ1-4; no definite D call. Trimming shortened V by 5 bases and J by 0 bases, and 22 bases separated the two germline ends. This CDR3 is 19 amino acids long. Germline lookup yields CDR1 SGHAT and CDR2 FQDESV (reference sequence). The CDR3 protein is CASSRGRVGTLSTNEKLFF. In nucleotides, the CDR3 is TGTGCCAGCAGCCGAGGTCGGGTCGGAACCTTGTCAACTAATGAAAAACTGTTTTTT.

The CDR3 region is CASSRRTSKSSYNEQFF. The CDR3 DNA reads TGTGCCAGCAGCAGGAGGACTAGCAAGAGCTCCTACAATGAGCAGTTCTTC. The gene calls are TRBV5-4 and TRBJ2-1; TRBD2 agrees at 8 bases. The CDR3 covers 17 residues. Trimming at V came to 4 bases and at J to 0 bases, leaving 9 bases not matched to a gene. From germline, CDR1 is SGHNT and CDR2 YYREEE (reference sequence).

The chain links TRBV7-6 to TRBJ1-3, with TRBD1 matching over 8 bases. The germline V gene encodes CDR1 SGHVS and CDR2 FNYEAQ. CDR3 length: 18 amino acids. The V gene end was trimmed by 4 bases and the J gene end by 1 base; junction bases not matched to a gene: 12. The CDR3 region has the DNA TGTGCCAGCAGCTCGACAGGGGCCCTAGGATCTTCTGGAAACACCATATATTTT. Encoded protein: CASSSTGALGSSGNTIYF.

The table lists this clone with a few counts. This chain connects TRBV19 to TRBJ1-2, with 8 bases aligning to TRBD1. V lost 4 bases, J lost 5 bases, and 6 bases stayed unmatched. Germline V gene data show CDR1 as LNHDA and CDR2 as SQIVND (reference sequence). The CDR3 runs 14 residues. The CDR3 DNA reads as TGTGCCAGTAGTAAGATGGGACAGGATTATGGCTACACCTTC. Its translation: CASSKMGQDYGYTF.

In regard to this clone: This CDR3 is also generated by other DNA sequences in the sample. J is TRBJ2-7 and V is TRBV9; 13 bases match TRBD2. The CDR3 is 16 amino acids. V lost 0 bases to trimming and J lost 1 base; unmatched junction nucleotides: 1. Germline V gives CDR1 SGDLS, CDR2 YYNGEE. The CDR3 region is CASSVGGLAGSYEQYF. Here the CDR3 DNA reads TGTGCCAGCAGCGTAGGGGGACTAGCGGGATCCTACGAGCAGTACTTC.

The chain has TRBV7-2 and TRBJ1-2; possibly TRBD1 for D (6 bases). With 5 bases removed from V and 3 bases from J, the gap between germline ends came to 22 bases. CDR1 and CDR2 (germline): SGHTA, FQGNSA. The CDR3 covers 17 residues. CDR3 in amino acids: CASSRERTDILHYGYTF. CDR3 nucleotide sequence: TGTGCCAGCAGCAGAGAGAGGACAGATATTTTACACTATGGCTACACCTTC.

The chain is built from TRBV9 and TRBJ1-5, with D uncertain. The CDR3 runs to 9 residues. Trimming removed 8 bases from V and 5 bases from J, with 2 bases in between. The germline CDR1 and CDR2 sequences are SGDLS and YYNGEE. The CDR3 region has the DNA TGTGCCAGGGATCAGCCCCAGCATTTT. Protein sequence: CARDQPQHF.

This chain uses TRBV28 with TRBJ2-2; TRBD2 aligns across 9 bases. This CDR3 is 16 amino acids long. V gave up 2 bases and J gave up 4 bases; unmatched junction bases: 5. CDR1 is MDHEN, CDR2 SYDVKM, per germline. The CDR3 loop is CASSLIAGASTGELFF. The DNA for the CDR3 is TGTGCCAGCAGTTTAATAGCGGGGGCTTCCACCGGGGAGCTGTTTTTT. The variable domain in full, with the rest retrieved from reference TRBV28 and TRBJ2-2, is DVKVTQSSRYLVKRTGEKVFLECVQDMDHENMFWYRQDPGLGLRLIYFSYDVKMKEKGDIPEGYSVSREKKERFSLILESASTNQTSMYLCASSLIAGASTGELFFGEGSRLTVL.

On this clone: The identical CDR3 is also encoded by other nucleotide sequences in the sample. The chain employs TRBV18 and TRBJ2-7; 7 bases are shared with TRBD2. The J segment lost 7 bases and the V segment lost 2 bases, leaving 5 bases of the junction unmatched. Per the germline V gene, CDR1 is KGHSH and CDR2 is LQKENI. CDR3 length: 13 residues. Here the CDR3 DNA reads TGTGCCAGCTCACCAGCGGGAGTGGGGGAGCAGTACTTC. It yields the protein CASSPAGVGEQYF.

This chain links TRBV27 with TRBJ2-7; the match to TRBD1 covers 7 bases. The V gene end was trimmed by 3 bases and the J gene end by 4 bases; junction bases not matched to a gene: 9. The CDR3 is 15 amino acids. Germline CDR1 and CDR2: MNHEY and SMNVEV (reference sequence). CDR3 amino acids: CASSFWAGGIYEQYF. For the CDR3, the DNA is TGTGCCAGCAGTTTTTGGGCAGGGGGTATATACGAGCAGTACTTC.

This clone was counted once. This rearrangement joins TRBV2 to TRBJ2-7; 9 bases map to TRBD1. The CDR3 consists of 14 residues. The V gene's germline CDR1 is SNHLY and CDR2 FYNNEI. Losses at the gene ends were 8 bases for V and 6 bases for J; bases not matched to a gene: 11. CDR3 sequence (DNA): TGTGCCAGCGGACCCGGGACAGGGATCGGCGAGCAGTACTTC. It is translated as CASGPGTGIGEQYF.

The rearrangement links TRBV7-8 to TRBJ1-1; D possibly corresponds to TRBD1 (6 bases). V was clipped by 2 bases and J by 12 bases, with 22 bases between them. This CDR3 region has 15 residues. Germline V gene sequence: CDR1 SGHVS, CDR2 FQNEAQ. This chain's CDR3 is CASSLRSSGGQVPFF. CDR3 in DNA: TGTGCCAGCAGCTTACGGAGTTCTGGGGGCCAGGTACCTTTCTTT.

The chain is built from TRBV6-5 and TRBJ2-1; TRBD1 matches 9 bases. This CDR3 has 14 amino acids. The V and J ends lost 6 bases and 12 bases, in that order; junction bases with no gene match: 12. Germline CDR1 and CDR2: MNHEY and SVGAGI. The CDR3 nucleotides are TGTGCCAGCAGCCAAGGACAGGGGACGGTCGGGCAGTTCTTC. Translating gives CASSQGQGTVGQFF.

This clone came up once. This rearrangement joins TRBV2 to TRBJ2-7; D could derive from TRBD1 or TRBD2 (5 bases each). The CDR3 extends over 17 amino acids. V was trimmed by 6 bases and J by 0 bases, leaving 21 bases between them. Germline V gene data show CDR1 as SNHLY and CDR2 as FYNNEI. The CDR3 DNA reads as TGTGCCAGCAGCGAAACCGGGACCCTGGGTGGCTCCTACGAGCAGTACTTC. Translation gives CASSETGTLGGSYEQYF.

This clone was counted a few times. The same CDR3 also results from other DNA sequences found in this sample. The gene calls are TRBV6-5 and TRBJ2-3; 7 nucleotides line up with TRBD2. Trimming cost V 2 bases and J 0 bases; bases outside gene matches: 2. The CDR3 runs to 15 residues. Per the germline V gene, CDR1 is MNHEY and CDR2 is SVGAGI. The CDR3 DNA reads as TGTGCCAGCAGTTACGGGGGGGAGAGCACAGATACGCAGTATTTT. It is translated as CASSYGGESTDTQYF.

The rearrangement joins TRBV7-2 to TRBJ1-2; tentative D call: TRBD1 (5 bases). CDR1 and CDR2 (germline): SGHTA, FQGNSA. This CDR3 comprises 16 residues. V lost 1 base, J lost 1 base, and 13 bases lay in between. The CDR3 sequence: CASSLVGAGLNYGYTF. The CDR3 DNA sequence: TGTGCCAGCAGCTTAGTAGGGGCAGGGCTTAACTATGGCTACACCTTC.

The chain joins TRBV4-3 to TRBJ2-5, with D maybe TRBD1 (6 bases). Germline CDR1 and CDR2: LGHNA and YSLEER. This CDR3 is built from 15 residues. The ends were cut back, 4 bases at V and 4 bases at J, with 16 bases in the middle. CDR3 amino acids: CASSLSPLGGETQYF. DNA for the CDR3: TGCGCCAGCAGCCTATCCCCCCTAGGGGGAGAGACCCAGTACTTC.

The rearrangement uses TRBV18 and TRBJ2-1, with D possibly matching TRBD2 (7 bases). Germline V gene sequence: CDR1 KGHSH, CDR2 LQKENI. Trimming left V 6 bases short and J 4 bases short, with 13 bases between. The CDR3 has 14 amino acids. The CDR3 DNA sequence: TGTGCCAGCTCTACGGCGGGGGCGTACAATGAGCAGTTCTTC. Translated, it gives CASSTAGAYNEQFF.

The chain recombines TRBV29-1 with TRBJ2-1, with 9 bases that match TRBD1. V lost 7 bases, J lost 5 bases, and 9 bases stayed unmatched. This CDR3 has 14 amino acids. From germline, CDR1 is SQVTM and CDR2 ANQGSEA. The CDR3 DNA sequence: TGCAGCGCGGGACTGGACAGGGGAAACAATGAGCAGTTCTTC. Translated, it gives CSAGLDRGNNEQFF.

This clone was recorded only once. The chain recombines TRBV15 with TRBJ2-4; 8 nucleotides align to TRBD1. The CDR3 is 17 residues long. Trimming at V came to 1 base and at J to 0 bases, leaving 5 bases not matched to a gene. Per germline, CDR1 LNHNV and CDR2 YYDKDF (reference sequence). CDR3 residues: CATSRVGQGIAKNIQYF. The CDR3 DNA reads as TGTGCCACCAGCAGAGTTGGACAGGGAATAGCCAAAAACATTCAGTACTTC.

The chain recombines TRBV2 with TRBJ2-5, with D perhaps TRBD2 (5 bases). V lost 10 bases to trimming and J lost 2 bases, with 20 bases between them. Per the germline V gene, CDR1 is SNHLY and CDR2 is FYNNEI. This CDR3 is built from 15 residues. CDR3 loop: CAIRTLASIQETQYF. The CDR3 nucleotides are TGTGCCATACGGACCCTAGCTTCTATACAAGAGACCCAGTACTTC.

The chain joins TRBV4-1 to TRBJ1-4, with D unclear. In germline, CDR1 is MGHRA, CDR2 YSYEKL. The CDR3 loop spans 16 amino acids. V was cut by 1 base and J by 1 base, with 10 bases left in between. The CDR3 bases are TGCGCCAGCAGCCAAGTAAATTTCCAAACTAATGAAAAACTGTTTTTT. It is translated as CASSQVNFQTNEKLFF.

In this sample, this clone turned up once. This chain connects TRBV30 to TRBJ1-6, with D unclear. The V end was cut by 5 bases, the J end by 0 bases, with 20 bases between. The CDR3 has 18 amino acids. Germline CDR1 is GTSNPN and CDR2 is SVGIG (reference sequence). Here the CDR3 reads CAWGIRPGISSYNSPLHF. DNA of the CDR3: TGTGCCTGGGGAATACGACCGGGAATAAGCTCCTATAATTCACCCCTCCACTTT.